This entry describes one TCR beta chain. As yet, its antigen is unknown. The sample comes from a study of vaccination and CD4 T cells after COVID-19. Germline V gives CDR1 DFQATT, CDR2 SNEGSKA (reference sequence). The CDR3 spans 13 residues. The ends were cut back, 0 bases at V and 4 bases at J, with 9 bases in the middle. Indicated treatment: roughly ten-day PBMC culture with coronavirus spike peptide pools or control peptides (ViraFEST assay). In the ViraFEST assay, peptide-pool expansion preceded TCR sequencing of expanded clonotypes. An Oncomine TCR Beta short-read assay was used to sequence the DNA from cultured CD4+ T cells. MiXCR was run by TCRdb on the PCR reads, yielding one entry per CDR3 protein. The table shows thousands of distinct CDR3 sequences, with 65% to 70% occurring only once.

This receptor was taken from a human donor who had recovered from COVID-19. The sequences come from CD4+ T cells from blood, cultured in vitro, collected before SARS-CoV-2 vaccination. J is TRBJ1-2 and V is TRBV20-1, with D unclear. CDR3 bases: TGCAGTGCTAGAGATCCAGAGACCTATGGCTACACCTTC. Translating gives CSARDPETYGYTF.